This is a list of T cell receptor beta chains from one sample in a study of blood T cell repertoires in COVID-19. This table comes from immunoSEQ multiplex PCR, and its TCRdb copy is limited to in-frame clones, with some not included. The sample has more than 300,000 clones, roughly nine tenths seen once. Sequencing was performed on PBMCs or T cells enriched from blood (not recorded which). The receptor source for this set is a woman aged 25 to 39 who had recovered from COVID-19. CDR3s include the opening cysteine and the closing phenylalanine or tryptophan. Each record gives: V gene, clone size, J gene, D gene, CDR3 DNA, CDR3 protein. D genes are given only for firm matches. Size is omitted from some rows. Given values are once, few, many or a class for expanded clones.

TRBV10-3	.	TRBJ1-2	TRBD1	TGTGCCATCAGTGAGTCGGACAGGGAATCCTATGGCTACACCTTC	CAISESDRESYGYTF
TRBV5-4	.	TRBJ1-2	.	TGTGCCAGCAGCACAACAGGCCGATATGGCTACACCTTC	CASSTTGRYGYTF
TRBV27	.	TRBJ2-7	.	TGTGCCAGCAGTTTAGATGCAGGCTCCTACGAGCAGTACTTC	CASSLDAGSYEQYF
TRBV4-2	.	TRBJ2-7	TRBD2	TGTGCCAGCAGCCAAGATCGAACGGGAGGGTACGAGCAGTACTTC	CASSQDRTGGYEQYF
TRBV18	.	TRBJ1-4	TRBD1	TGTGCCAGCTCACCTACGGGACAGGGGAATGAAAAACTGTTTTTT	CASSPTGQGNEKLFF
TRBV5-1	once	TRBJ1-2	TRBD1	TGCGCCAGCAGCGGGACAGGGTTCGGCTACACCTTC	CASSGTGFGYTF
TRBV18	.	TRBJ1-2	TRBD1	TGTGCCAGCTCACCACGGGACAGGGAAGGCTACACCTTC	CASSPRDREGYTF
TRBV25-1	.	TRBJ2-3	TRBD1	TGTGCCAGCAGTAGGAGGACAGGGTCAGATACGCAGTATTTT	CASSRRTGSDTQYF
TRBV11-2	.	TRBJ2-1	.	TGTGCCAGCAGCCCAGCAGGGGTTCATAGGCAGTTCTTC	CASSPAGVHRQFF
TRBV4-1	.	TRBJ2-7	TRBD2	TGCGCCAGCAGCCAAGGGACTAGTGAAACCTACGAGCAGTACTTC	CASSQGTSETYEQYF
TRBV4-1	.	TRBJ1-4	.	TGCGCCAGCAGCCGAGTTGGATCGGGGGGGTTAAAGGAAAAACTGTTTTTT	CASSRVGSGGLKEKLFF
TRBV29-1	.	TRBJ1-1	TRBD1	TGCAGCGTTGAACGGGGGACAGGGGGGATTAACACTGAAGCTTTCTTT	CSVERGTGGINTEAFF
TRBV6-5	.	TRBJ1-5	.	TGTGCCAGCAGTTGGAGTAATAGCAATCAGCCCCAGCATTTT	CASSWSNSNQPQHF
TRBV27	.	TRBJ1-2	.	TGTGCCACCGCCCAGCTTCAGGGGCACGGCTACACCTTC	CATAQLQGHGYTF
TRBV2	.	TRBJ2-1	.	TGTGCCAGCAGGAAGGACAGCTCCTACAATGAGCAGTTCTTC	CASRKDSSYNEQFF
TRBV6-6	.	TRBJ1-4	.	TGTGCCAGCAGTCTCCAATCAATACTGTTTTTT	CASSLQSILFF
TRBV29-1	.	TRBJ2-1	TRBD2	TGCAGCGTTGATGGTAGCGGGAGGGGTAATGAGCAGTTCTTC	CSVDGSGRGNEQFF
TRBV5-4	once	TRBJ2-2	.	TGTGCCAGCAGCTACCGGGGGGCCCCGGGAACCGGGGAGCTGTTTTTT	CASSYRGAPGTGELFF
TRBV29-1	.	TRBJ1-4	.	TGCAGCGTTGTACCAGCAACTAATGAAAAACTGTTTTTT	CSVVPATNEKLFF
TRBV27	.	TRBJ2-1	.	TGTGCCAGCAGTTTCTCGGGGTACAATGAGCAGTTCTTC	CASSFSGYNEQFF
TRBV18	.	TRBJ2-1	.	TGTGCCAGCTCACTTGGCGGGGTGTACAATGAGCAGTTCTTC	CASSLGGVYNEQFF
TRBV5-1	.	TRBJ2-2	TRBD1	TGCGCCAGCAGCTCCCTAACAGACCGGGACAGGGTGCGTAGCACCGGGGAGCTGTTTTTT	CASSSLTDRDRVRSTGELFF
TRBV15	.	TRBJ1-6	TRBD1	TGTGCCACCAGCAGAGATCGAGGACAGGGTGGTTCACCCCTCCACTTT	CATSRDRGQGGSPLHF
TRBV5-4	.	TRBJ2-7	TRBD1	TGTGCCAGCAGCTCGGGCGGCGGGACAGGGGTATACGAGCAGTACTTC	CASSSGGGTGVYEQYF
TRBV19	.	TRBJ1-1	TRBD1	TGTGCCAGTACCGAGTGGGGACAGGGGGCCTCGAACACTGAAGCTTTCTTT	CASTEWGQGASNTEAFF
TRBV15	.	TRBJ2-3	TRBD2	TGTGCCACCAGCAGAAAAGCGGGAGTGGTGACAGATACGCAGTATTTT	CATSRKAGVVTDTQYF
TRBV6-5	.	TRBJ2-1	TRBD2	TGTGCCAGCAGAAAGCGGGGGGGCTACAATGAGCAGTTCTTC	CASRKRGGYNEQFF
TRBV28	.	TRBJ1-1	.	TGTGCCAGCAGGATGGGGCAGGGCCTACGGAACACTGAAGCTTTCTTT	CASRMGQGLRNTEAFF
TRBV9	once	TRBJ2-1	TRBD1	TGTGCCAGCAGCGTAGTTCAGGGGGCAAGTTCCAATGAGCAGTTCTTC	CASSVVQGASSNEQFF
TRBV6-6	once	TRBJ1-1	TRBD1	TGTGCCAGCAGAGGGGGCAACACTGAAGCTTTCTTT	CASRGGNTEAFF
TRBV15	.	TRBJ2-2	.	TGTGCCACCAGCAGGGAGAGGACAACCCTACACACCGGGGAGCTGTTTTTT	CATSRERTTLHTGELFF
TRBV10-2	.	TRBJ2-1	.	TGCGCCAGCAGTCCAAGACTAGTCTCCTACAATGAGCAGTTCTTC	CASSPRLVSYNEQFF
TRBV30	once	TRBJ2-3	TRBD1	TGTGCCTGGAGTTCGGCTCGGACAGGGGGCATTCGAGATACGCAGTATTTT	CAWSSARTGGIRDTQYF
TRBV20-1	.	TRBJ1-2	.	TGCAGTGCTAGTAAAGCCCCGGTCGGGGGGGATGGTGGCTACACCTTC	CSASKAPVGGDGGYTF
TRBV4-3	.	TRBJ2-3	TRBD1	TGCGCCAGCAGCCAAGATTTGGGACAGGGGGTTTCGACTTCTAGCACAGATACGCAGTATTTT	CASSQDLGQGVSTSSTDTQYF
TRBV28	once	TRBJ2-7	TRBD1	TGTGCCAGCATCAAAGGACAGGGTATGAACGAGCAGTACTTC	CASIKGQGMNEQYF
TRBV3-1/TRBV3-2	.	TRBJ2-3	.	TGTGCCAGCAGCCGAACCCACATGGATACGCAGTATTTT	CASSRTHMDTQYF
TRBV7-2	.	TRBJ1-6	.	TGTGCCAGCAGCTTAGTAGTGGAGGAGGCACCCCTCCACTTT	CASSLVVEEAPLHF
TRBV3-1/TRBV3-2	once	TRBJ2-2	.	TGTGCCAGCAGCCAAGCAGGGTTGGTCAGGGCGAACACCGGGGAGCTGTTTTTT	CASSQAGLVRANTGELFF
TRBV5-1	.	TRBJ1-4	TRBD1	TGCGCCAGCAGTTCGACAGGGAATTGGGCTGAAAAACTGTTTTTT	CASSSTGNWAEKLFF